The T cell receptor (beta chain) under discussion was sequenced for a study of blood T cell repertoires in COVID-19. On the study more broadly: Acute and convalescent COVID-19 specimens originated in the United States, Italy and Spain.

Source study methods: From reference gene primer amplification, estimates of nucleated cell counts were derived. The protocol was immunoSEQ multiplex PCR, while the TCRdb copy is restricted to in-frame clones and leaves out a portion. The D gene and trimming were derived from the DNA, and the V and J assignments and clone size from that table. The sample includes a few hundred thousand clones, around 88% of them seen just once. This CDR3 contains 12 residues. V lost 7 bases, J lost 7 bases, and 10 bases lay in between. The sample was peripheral blood. The chain carries TRBV12-3 or TRBV12-4 and TRBJ1-4; the D is unclear. The TCR originated in a woman between 45 and 65 years old with acute or convalescent COVID-19. CDR3 coding DNA: TGTGCCAGCACAGCGAATTCTGAAAAACTGTTTTTT. It translates to CASTANSEKLFF.